This T cell receptor beta chain was sequenced in a study of blood T cell repertoires in COVID-19. About the study: Nucleic acid was either cDNA or gDNA, and it came from T cells, B-cell-depleted T cells, or PBMCs.

Profiling relied on immunoSEQ multiplex PCR, and the TCRdb table lists in-frame clones only, not all of them. The sample has 170,000 or so clones, around nine tenths seen once. V was clipped by 0 bases and J by 9 bases; unmatched bases: 4. This CDR3 comprises 15 residues. CDR1 and CDR2 (germline): LGHNA, YSLEER. The origin of this receptor is a woman aged 18-30 years who had recovered from COVID-19. The sample consisted of peripheral blood. V is TRBV4-3 and J is TRBJ2-1; 11 bases fit TRBD2. DNA for the CDR3: TGCGCCAGCAGCCAAGAACTAGCGGGAGTCGGTGAGCAGTTCTTC. This encodes CASSQELAGVGEQFF.